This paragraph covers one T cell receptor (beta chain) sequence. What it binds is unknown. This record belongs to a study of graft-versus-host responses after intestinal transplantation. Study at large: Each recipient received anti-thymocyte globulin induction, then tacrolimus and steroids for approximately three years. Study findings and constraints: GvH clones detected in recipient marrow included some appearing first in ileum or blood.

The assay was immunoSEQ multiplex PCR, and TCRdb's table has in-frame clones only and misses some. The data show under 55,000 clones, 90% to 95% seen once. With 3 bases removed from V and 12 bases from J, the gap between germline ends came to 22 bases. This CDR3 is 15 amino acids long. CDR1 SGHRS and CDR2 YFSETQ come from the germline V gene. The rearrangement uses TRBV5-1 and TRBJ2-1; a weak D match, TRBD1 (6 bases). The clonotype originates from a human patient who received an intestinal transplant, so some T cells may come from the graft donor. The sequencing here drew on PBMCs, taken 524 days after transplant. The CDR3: CASSSGTHTSFGQFF. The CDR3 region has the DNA TGCGCCAGCAGCTCCGGGACACACACCTCCTTTGGGCAGTTCTTC.